One sample yielded the 24 T cell receptor beta chains listed below, sequenced in a study of blood T cell repertoires in COVID-19. TCRdb's table, derived via immunoSEQ multiplex PCR, lists solely in-frame clones and lacks some. In the table there are more than 200,000 clones, roughly 82% of which are singletons. Source material: peripheral blood. These receptor sequences come from a woman aged 80 or older with active or convalescent COVID-19.

The genes are TRBV7-9 and TRBJ2-4; 7 bases align to TRBD2. V was pared by 5 bases and J by 0 bases, with 10 bases of the junction left unmatched. Germline assignment: CDR1 SEHNR and CDR2 FQNEAQ (reference sequence). The CDR3 has 17 amino acids. The CDR3 nucleotides read TGTGCCAGCAGCCCGCCACTAGCGACCTTAGCCAAAAACATTCAGTACTTC. Protein sequence: CASSPPLATLAKNIQYF.

The chain carries TRBV7-9 and TRBJ2-3; 9 nucleotides match TRBD2. The V gene end was trimmed by 3 bases and the J gene end by 4 bases; junction bases not matched to a gene: 8. The germline V gene has CDR1 SEHNR and CDR2 FQNEAQ (reference sequence). CDR3 size: 16 residues. The CDR3 protein is CASSFYGGGASDTQYF. CDR3 nucleotides: TGTGCCAGCAGCTTCTATGGCGGGGGGGCCTCAGATACGCAGTATTTT.

The rearrangement uses TRBV28 and TRBJ1-5, with D tentatively TRBD1 (6 bases). Germline V gene sequence: CDR1 MDHEN, CDR2 SYDVKM. This CDR3 is 12 amino acids long. Trimming took off 6 bases at V and 14 bases at J, with 17 bases between the two ends. The CDR3 here is CASRQGGGHEHF. The CDR3 bases are TGTGCCAGCAGACAGGGTGGGGGTCATGAGCATTTT. The whole variable domain, filled in from reference TRBV28 and TRBJ1-5, reads DVKVTQSSRYLVKRTGEKVFLECVQDMDHENMFWYRQDPGLGLRLIYFSYDVKMKEKGDIPEGYSVSREKKERFSLILESASTNQTSMYLCASRQGGGHEHFGDGTRLSIL.

The rearrangement uses TRBV3-1 (or the pseudogene TRBV3-2) and TRBJ1-1; D is ambiguous. CDR1 and CDR2 from the germline V gene are LGHDT and YNNKEL (reference sequence). The CDR3 covers 13 residues. V lost 5 bases and J 10 bases, leaving 17 bases between the germline ends. The CDR3: CASSVGLRPVAFF. CDR3 DNA sequence: TGTGCCAGCAGCGTTGGACTCCGGCCAGTAGCTTTCTTT.

The chain combines TRBV4-1 with TRBJ1-1, with D uncertain. Trimming removed 1 base at V and 1 base at J, with 7 bases between. Germline V gene data show CDR1 as MGHRA and CDR2 as YSYEKL. This CDR3 region has 14 residues. DNA for the CDR3: TGCGCCAGCAGCCAAGTACGGGGGAACACTGAAGCTTTCTTT. Amino acid sequence: CASSQVRGNTEAFF.

This chain links TRBV5-1 with TRBJ1-2, with 8 bases aligning to TRBD1. J lost 13 bases, V lost 4 bases, and 12 bases had no gene match. CDR3 length: 13 amino acids. CDR1 is SGHRS, CDR2 YFSETQ, per germline. DNA for the CDR3: TGCGCCAGCAGCCCCGTAGGACAGGGTCCGGGCACCTTC. This codes for CASSPVGQGPGTF.

The chain combines TRBV5-1 with TRBJ2-1, with 13 bases that match TRBD2. V dropped 5 bases and J dropped 12; count of bases not matched to a gene: 8. Germline V lookup: CDR1 SGHRS, CDR2 YFSETQ. The CDR3 contains 14 residues. The CDR3 spells CASRSGLAGAMQFF. CDR3 sequence (DNA): TGCGCCAGCAGATCTGGACTAGCGGGGGCTATGCAGTTCTTC.

V is TRBV10-3 and J is TRBJ2-1, with 7 bases identical to TRBD2. CDR3 length: 13 amino acids. Losses at the gene ends were 4 bases for V and 8 bases for J; bases not matched to a gene: 5. CDR1 and CDR2 (germline): ENHRY, SYGVKD. CDR3 protein: CAISGGGKDEQFF. The CDR3 region has the DNA TGTGCCATCAGTGGGGGGGGTAAAGATGAGCAGTTCTTC.

DNA for the CDR3: TGCGCCAGCAGCTTGCCGCTAGCGGGAGTTGGAGATACGCAGTATTTT. Protein sequence: CASSLPLAGVGDTQYF. The rearrangement links TRBV5-1 to TRBJ2-3; 10 bases agree with TRBD2. V shed 1 base, J shed 5 bases, and the junction held 7 bases outside the gene matches. The CDR3 runs to 16 residues. In germline, CDR1 is SGHRS, CDR2 YFSETQ.

The chain has TRBV10-1 and TRBJ1-2; 7 bases agree with TRBD1. The germline gives CDR1 WNHNN, CDR2 SYGVQD (reference sequence). The CDR3 runs to 14 residues. The V segment lost 5 bases and the J segment 7 bases; nucleotides outside the gene matches: 10. Written as DNA, the CDR3 is TGCGCCAGCAGTCCGGGACAGCCCCTTGGTGGCTACACCTTC. As protein: CASSPGQPLGGYTF.

This chain joins TRBV28 and TRBJ1-6; D is unresolved. The CDR3 spans 17 residues. CDR1 and CDR2 from the germline V gene are MDHEN and SYDVKM. V was cut by 3 bases and J by 5 bases, with 17 bases left in between. The chain's CDR3 is CASSLDYGIAHNSPLHF. The CDR3 region has the DNA TGTGCCAGCAGTTTGGACTACGGGATAGCTCATAATTCACCCCTCCACTTT. Full variable domain (rest looked up from reference TRBV28 and TRBJ1-6): DVKVTQSSRYLVKRTGEKVFLECVQDMDHENMFWYRQDPGLGLRLIYFSYDVKMKEKGDIPEGYSVSREKKERFSLILESASTNQTSMYLCASSLDYGIAHNSPLHFGNGTRLTVT.

The rearrangement joins TRBV28 to TRBJ1-1; tentatively, D is TRBD1 (5 bases). Germline lookup yields CDR1 MDHEN and CDR2 SYDVKM. The CDR3 is made up of 13 amino acids. The V end was cut by 8 bases, the J end by 3 bases, with 13 bases between. The CDR3 protein is CASLAGRDTEAFF. The CDR3 DNA reads as TGTGCCAGCCTCGCCGGCAGGGACACTGAAGCTTTCTTT.

This chain uses TRBV5-1 with TRBJ1-2; 10 nucleotides align to TRBD1. J gave up 8 bases and V 6 bases, and 7 bases lay outside the gene matches. Germline V gives CDR1 SGHRS, CDR2 YFSETQ. The CDR3 totals 13 residues. The DNA for the CDR3 is TGCGCCAGCACTGTCGGGACAGGGGTCGGCTACACCTTC. Encoded protein: CASTVGTGVGYTF.

V usage is TRBV3-1 (or the pseudogene TRBV3-2) and J usage is TRBJ1-1, with D hard to call. Germline lookup yields CDR1 LGHDT and CDR2 YNNKEL (reference sequence). The CDR3 is 12 amino acids. The V and J ends lost 0 bases and 7 bases respectively, with 6 bases between them. The CDR3 here is CASSQDSGEAFF. The DNA for the CDR3 is TGTGCCAGCAGCCAAGATTCAGGTGAAGCTTTCTTT.

The V gene is TRBV2, the J gene TRBJ2-1; D uncertain. Germline lookup yields CDR1 SNHLY and CDR2 FYNNEI. This CDR3 spans 14 amino acids. Trimming removed 5 bases at V and 0 bases at J, with 8 bases between. The CDR3 loop is CASSSQFSYNEQFF. The CDR3 DNA sequence: TGTGCCAGCAGTTCACAGTTCTCCTACAATGAGCAGTTCTTC.

This sequence joins TRBV11-2 and TRBJ2-2, with TRBD2 matching over 7 bases. V dropped 0 bases and J dropped 3; count of bases not matched to a gene: 1. This CDR3 has 15 residues. CDR1 is SGHAT and CDR2 is FQNNGV in the germline V gene. CDR3 amino acids: CASSLDRGDTGELFF. In DNA, the CDR3 is TGTGCCAGCAGCTTAGATCGGGGGGACACCGGGGAGCTGTTTTTT.

This clone was observed a single time. The chain is built from TRBV5-1 and TRBJ2-2; tentative D call: TRBD2 (5 bases). The CDR3 sequence is 14 residues long. CDR1 and CDR2 from the germline V gene are SGHRS and YFSETQ. The ends were cut back, 5 bases at V and 4 bases at J, with 12 bases in the middle. The DNA for the CDR3 is TGCGCCAGCAGTTCGGACTCGCTCACCGGGGAGCTGTTTTTT. Protein product: CASSSDSLTGELFF.

CDR3 loop: CASSLAGGTYNEQFF. The CDR3 bases are TGTGCCAGCAGCTTAGCGGGAGGCACCTACAATGAGCAGTTCTTC. V and J are TRBV7-2 and TRBJ2-1; perhaps TRBD2 as D (6 bases). Trimming removed 0 bases at V and 2 bases at J, with 8 bases between. Germline CDR1 is SGHTA and CDR2 is FQGNSA. The CDR3 consists of 15 residues. The entire variable domain, with the rest obtained from reference TRBV7-2 and TRBJ2-1, is as follows: GAGVSQSPSNKVTEKGKDVELRCDPISGHTALYWYRQSLGQGLEFLIYFQGNSAPDKSGLPSDRFSAERTGGSVSTLTIQRTQQEDSAVYLCASSLAGGTYNEQFFGPGTRLTVL.

This rearrangement joins TRBV13 to TRBJ1-3; D perhaps matches TRBD1 (5 bases). CDR3 length: 16 residues. Trimming took off 1 base at V and 0 bases at J, with 10 bases between the two ends. Per the germline V gene, CDR1 is PRHDT and CDR2 is FYEKMQ (reference sequence). The CDR3 reads CASSLVTASSGNTIYF. As DNA, the CDR3 is TGTGCCAGCAGCTTAGTGACAGCCAGCTCTGGAAACACCATATATTTT.

V usage is TRBV27 and J usage is TRBJ1-1, with a weak D call TRBD1 (5 bases). The CDR3 runs to 16 residues. Germline V lookup: CDR1 MNHEY, CDR2 SMNVEV (reference sequence). With 6 bases removed from V and 1 base from J, the gap between germline ends came to 18 bases. CDR3 amino acids: CASRPGGGPSNTEAFF. The CDR3 DNA reads TGTGCCAGCAGGCCGGGGGGAGGTCCCTCGAACACTGAAGCTTTCTTT.

The chain is built from TRBV5-4 and TRBJ2-5; 7 bases match TRBD1. This CDR3 contains 14 residues. Trimming removed 3 bases from V and 5 bases from J; junction bases left unmatched: 7. CDR1 and CDR2 from the germline V gene are SGHNT and YYREEE (reference sequence). The CDR3: CASSSTGSGETQYF. CDR3 nucleotide sequence: TGTGCCAGCAGCTCGACAGGGTCGGGGGAGACCCAGTACTTC.

In regard to this clone: At one end the junction does not follow the germline gene, possibly because of a read error. Written as DNA, the CDR3 is TGCAGTGCTGGAGACCTAAAAGGCTACACCTTC. Amino acid sequence: CSAGDLKGYTF. This chain connects TRBV20-1 to TRBJ1-2; no clear D. Germline V lookup: CDR1 DFQATT, CDR2 SNEGSKA (reference sequence). The length of the CDR3 is 11 residues.

This chain links TRBV29-1 with TRBJ1-1, with TRBD1 as a possible D gene (6 bases). The CDR3 spans 14 residues. Germline values: CDR1 SQVTM, CDR2 ANQGSEA. V lost 0 bases and J 4 bases, leaving 12 bases between the germline ends. The CDR3 DNA follows: TGCAGCGTTGAAGAACAGGGTCAGAGCACTGAAGCTTTCTTT. Its protein is CSVEEQGQSTEAFF.

The CDR3 is CASSYPGQGASNQPQHF. CDR3 DNA: TGTGCCAGCAGTTATCCGGGACAGGGGGCTAGCAATCAGCCCCAGCATTTT. The chain has TRBV6-2 or TRBV6-3 and TRBJ1-5; 12 nucleotides match TRBD1. The CDR3 runs 17 residues. V was pared by 3 bases and J by 0 bases, with 3 bases of the junction left unmatched. The germline V gene encodes CDR1 MNHEY and CDR2 SVGEGT.